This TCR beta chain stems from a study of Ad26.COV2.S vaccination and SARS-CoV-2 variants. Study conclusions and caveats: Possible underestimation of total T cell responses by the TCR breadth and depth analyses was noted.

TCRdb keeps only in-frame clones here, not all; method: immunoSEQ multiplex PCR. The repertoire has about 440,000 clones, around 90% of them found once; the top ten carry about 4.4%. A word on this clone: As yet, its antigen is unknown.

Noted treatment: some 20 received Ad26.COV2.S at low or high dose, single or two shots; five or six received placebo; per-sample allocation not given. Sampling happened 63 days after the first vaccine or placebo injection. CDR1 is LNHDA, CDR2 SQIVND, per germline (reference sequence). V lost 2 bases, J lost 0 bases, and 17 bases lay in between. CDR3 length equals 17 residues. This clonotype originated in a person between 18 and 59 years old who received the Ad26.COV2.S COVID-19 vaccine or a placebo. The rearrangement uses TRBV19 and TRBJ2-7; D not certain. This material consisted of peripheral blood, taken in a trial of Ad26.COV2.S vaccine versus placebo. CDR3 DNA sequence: TGTGCCAGTAGTATAAGCAACGGCGAACCGAGCTCCTACGAGCAGTACTTC. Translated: CASSISNGEPSSYEQYF.